These 18 T cell receptor beta chains were all obtained from the same sample, sequenced in a study of OX40 agonist ivuxolimab in advanced cancers. The method behind the library was the immunoSEQ multiplex PCR assay. As stored in TCRdb, this immuneACCESS dataset retains in-frame rearrangements with V and J assigned. A fraction of the clones does not appear; measured against another copy, unresolved V genes explain less than half of the discrepancy, and the remainder lacks a known reason. The sample includes some 60,000 clones, with approximately 80% observed a single time. Of the sample, approximately 4.8% falls within the top ten clones. The sample consisted of CD4+ or CD8+ T cells sorted from blood, taken in a trial of the OX40 agonist ivuxolimab. Receptor source: an adult with an advanced solid tumor such as melanoma, head and neck, liver or kidney cancer.

This clone was observed once. The chain uses TRBV5-6 and TRBJ1-2; a weak D match, TRBD1 (5 bases). V was cut by 0 bases and J by 2 bases, with 14 bases left in between. Germline V CDR1 and CDR2: SGHDT, YYEEEE. CDR3 size: 16 residues. CDR3 in amino acids: CASSLGRGASNYGYTF. CDR3 coding DNA: TGTGCCAGCAGCTTGGGGCGCGGGGCTTCGAACTATGGCTACACCTTC.

The chain has TRBV27 and TRBJ1-2; D is unresolved. V dropped 2 bases and J dropped 7 bases, with 11 bases sitting between them. This CDR3 spans 13 amino acids. Germline CDR1 MNHEY, CDR2 SMNVEV (reference sequence). The CDR3 nucleotides read TGTGCCAGCAGTTTAATCGGGGTGGGTGGCTACACCTTC. Protein: CASSLIGVGGYTF.

This rearrangement joins TRBV7-9 to TRBJ2-4; no clear D gene. The germline CDR1 and CDR2 sequences are SEHNR and FQNEAQ (reference sequence). Trimming stripped 4 bases from V and 8 bases from J, with 6 bases between. CDR3 length: 11 amino acids. The CDR3 sequence is CASSSSHIQYF. DNA of the CDR3: TGTGCCAGCAGCTCTTCGCACATTCAGTACTTC.

The CDR3 DNA reads as TGTGCCAGCAGCCTTCAGGGGGCGCTCGGCTACACCTTC. Its protein product is CASSLQGALGYTF. This chain links TRBV7-8 with TRBJ1-2; 8 nucleotides line up with TRBD1. CDR1 and CDR2 from the germline V gene are SGHVS and FQNEAQ. The CDR3 spans 13 residues. The V and J ends lost 5 bases and 8 bases, in that order; junction bases with no gene match: 7. The full variable domain, in which reference TRBV7-8 and TRBJ1-2 provide the parts outside the CDR3, is GAGVSQSPRYKVAKRGQDVALRCDPISGHVSLFWYQQALGQGPEFLTYFQNEAQLDKSGLPSDRFFAERPEGSVSTLKIQRTQQEDSAVYLCASSLQGALGYTFGSGTRLTVV.

A single count supports this clone. The CDR3 region is CSGGDNYGYTF. The DNA of the CDR3 is TGCAGCGGGGGCGACAACTATGGCTACACCTTC. The chain uses TRBV29-1 and TRBJ1-2; D is perhaps TRBD1 (5 bases). Per the germline V gene, CDR1 is SQVTM and CDR2 is ANQGSEA. Trimming removed 7 bases at V and 2 bases at J, with 8 bases between. The CDR3 runs to 11 residues.

The J gene is TRBJ1-2, the V gene TRBV28; D not certain. Germline-derived CDR1 and CDR2 are MDHEN and SYDVKM. The V end lost 7 bases, the J end lost 2 bases, and 8 bases lay between the germline ends. The CDR3 runs 12 residues. CDR3 protein: CASKTPNYGYTF. CDR3 DNA sequence: TGTGCCAGCAAGACACCAAACTATGGCTACACCTTC.

The rearrangement links TRBV29-1 to TRBJ2-3, with TRBD1 matching over 9 bases. Germline CDR1 SQVTM, CDR2 ANQGSEA. The V and J ends lost 3 bases and 4 bases, in that order; junction bases with no gene match: 5. The CDR3 extends over 14 amino acids. The chain's CDR3 is CSVDGTGPPDTQYF. The CDR3, as DNA: TGCAGCGTTGACGGGACAGGGCCCCCAGATACGCAGTATTTT.

V and J are TRBV5-6 and TRBJ2-5; D may be TRBD2 (5 bases). Looked up from germline, CDR1 is SGHDT and CDR2 is YYEEEE. This CDR3 spans 14 amino acids. V lost 1 base and J lost 9, with 16 bases in between. The CDR3 sequence: CASSLPSGRAPQYF. CDR3 nucleotide sequence: TGTGCCAGCAGCTTGCCCTCGGGGAGAGCTCCCCAGTACTTC.

The chain uses TRBV5-6 and TRBJ2-2; D is ambiguous. V was clipped by 1 base and J by 4 bases, with 14 bases between them. CDR1 SGHDT and CDR2 YYEEEE come from the germline V gene. This CDR3 is 16 amino acids long. The CDR3 DNA sequence: TGTGCCAGCAGCTTGTTTGGGAATAAGGGCACCGGGGAGCTGTTTTTT. Amino acid sequence: CASSLFGNKGTGELFF.

The V gene is TRBV7-2, the J gene TRBJ1-5; D is unresolved. V lost 2 bases and J 7 bases, leaving 9 bases between the germline ends. The CDR3 has 13 amino acids. CDR1 and CDR2 from the germline V gene are SGHTA and FQGNSA. The CDR3 DNA reads TGTGCCAGCAGCTTAATGGTGGCGCAGCCCCAGCATTTT. Its translation: CASSLMVAQPQHF.

There are a few counts of this clone. This chain links TRBV2 with TRBJ1-2; no firm D call. The CDR3 totals 13 residues. The germline V and J ends were trimmed by 4 bases and 8 bases, with 14 bases remaining between them. Germline lookup yields CDR1 SNHLY and CDR2 FYNNEI. CDR3 sequence reads: CASSAGFLLGYTF. In nucleotides, the CDR3 is TGTGCCAGCAGTGCGGGTTTCCTATTGGGCTACACCTTC.

V usage is TRBV27 and J usage is TRBJ2-1; 9 nucleotides line up with TRBD2. J lost 4 bases, V lost 7 bases, and 8 bases had no gene match. CDR1 and CDR2 from the germline V gene are MNHEY and SMNVEV (reference sequence). The CDR3 is 15 residues long. This CDR3 is CASTADSGGYNEQFF. The CDR3 nucleotides read TGTGCCAGCACTGCCGACAGCGGGGGGTACAATGAGCAGTTCTTC.

This clone was seen more than once but under ten times. This chain joins TRBV30 and TRBJ2-5; TRBD2 matches at 8 bases. The germline gives CDR1 GTSNPN, CDR2 SVGIG (reference sequence). The CDR3 consists of 13 residues. Trimming removed 2 bases from V and 7 bases from J; junction bases left unmatched: 6. The CDR3 DNA sequence: TGTGCCTGGAGTCAACTAGCGGAAGGGACCCAGTACTTC. It codes for CAWSQLAEGTQYF.

This clone appeared once. V and J are TRBV6-6 and TRBJ1-6; 8 nucleotides align to TRBD1. This CDR3 spans 14 amino acids. Germline V gives CDR1 MNHNY, CDR2 SVGAGI (reference sequence). V shed 7 bases and J 7 bases; nucleotides not matched to a gene: 6. This CDR3 reads CASTRTGTNSPLHF. Written as DNA, the CDR3 is TGTGCCAGCACTAGGACAGGGACGAATTCACCCCTCCACTTT.

CDR3 sequence: CASSLARGQGSGYTF. In DNA form, the CDR3 reads TGTGCCAGCAGCTTAGCGCGGGGGCAGGGTAGCGGCTACACCTTC. The rearrangement joins TRBV7-9 to TRBJ1-2; perhaps TRBD1 as D (6 bases). Trimming cost V 0 bases and J 8 bases, with 16 bases left between them. Germline V gene lookup returns CDR1 SEHNR and CDR2 FQNEAQ (reference sequence). The CDR3 is 15 amino acids.

The chain links TRBV4-1 to TRBJ1-2, with D possibly TRBD1 on 6 matching bases. Germline V CDR1 and CDR2: MGHRA, YSYEKL. This CDR3 is built from 14 residues. The ends were cut back, 0 bases at V and 4 bases at J, with 9 bases in the middle. The CDR3 loop reads CASSQDNRVYGYTF. Written as DNA, the CDR3 is TGCGCCAGCAGCCAAGATAACAGGGTCTATGGCTACACCTTC.

The chain recombines TRBV28 with TRBJ2-7; 10 nucleotides agree with TRBD2. Germline V CDR1 and CDR2: MDHEN, SYDVKM. This CDR3 region has 14 residues. J gave up 0 bases and V 6 bases, and 2 bases lay outside the gene matches. CDR3 protein: CASRPSGGSYEQYF. The CDR3 DNA reads TGTGCCAGCAGACCTAGCGGGGGCTCCTACGAGCAGTACTTC.

In DNA form, the CDR3 reads TGTGCCAGCAGTCCGGGGACAGGGGAGGCAGGGGCCAACGTCCTGACTTTC. Amino acids: CASSPGTGEAGANVLTF. The gene calls are TRBV27 and TRBJ2-6; 10 nucleotides match TRBD1. Germline lookup yields CDR1 MNHEY and CDR2 SMNVEV (reference sequence). The junction had 8 bases not matched to a gene; V was cut back by 5 bases and J by 4 bases. The CDR3 spans 17 residues.